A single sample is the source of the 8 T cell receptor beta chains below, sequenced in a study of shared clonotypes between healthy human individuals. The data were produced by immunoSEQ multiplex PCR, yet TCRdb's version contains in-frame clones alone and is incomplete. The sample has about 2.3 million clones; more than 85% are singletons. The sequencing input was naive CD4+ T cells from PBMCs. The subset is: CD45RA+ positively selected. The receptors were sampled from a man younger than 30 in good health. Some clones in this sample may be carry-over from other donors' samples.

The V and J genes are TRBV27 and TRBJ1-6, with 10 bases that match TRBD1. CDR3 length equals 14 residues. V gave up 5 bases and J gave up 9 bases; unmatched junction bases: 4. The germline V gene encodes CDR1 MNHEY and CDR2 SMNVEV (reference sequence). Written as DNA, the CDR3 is TGTGCCAGCAGTCCCCGGACAGGGGGTTCACCCCTCCACTTT. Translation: CASSPRTGGSPLHF.

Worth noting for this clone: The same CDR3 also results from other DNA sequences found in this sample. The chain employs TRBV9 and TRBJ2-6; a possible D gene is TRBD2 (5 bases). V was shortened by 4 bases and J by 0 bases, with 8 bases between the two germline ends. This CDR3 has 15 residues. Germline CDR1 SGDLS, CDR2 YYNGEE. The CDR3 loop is CASSPRGSGANVLTF. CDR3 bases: TGTGCCAGCAGCCCTCGGGGCTCTGGGGCCAACGTCCTGACTTTC.

The CDR3 region has the DNA TGTGCCAGCAGCTTCGCCGCGGCGGCGGAGAATGAGCAGTTCTTC. The encoded protein is CASSFAAAAENEQFF. The V call is TRBV7-2, the J call TRBJ2-1; D remains unclear. V dropped 3 bases and J dropped 7 bases, with 16 bases sitting between them. CDR1 SGHTA and CDR2 FQGNSA come from the germline V gene. CDR3 length equals 15 residues.

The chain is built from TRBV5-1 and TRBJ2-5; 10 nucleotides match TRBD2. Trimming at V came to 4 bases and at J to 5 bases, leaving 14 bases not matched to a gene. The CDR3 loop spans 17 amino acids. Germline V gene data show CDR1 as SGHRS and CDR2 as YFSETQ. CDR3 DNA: TGCGCCAGCAGCCCCGGGGTGGCTAGCGGGAGTATTGAGACCCAGTACTTC. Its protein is CASSPGVASGSIETQYF. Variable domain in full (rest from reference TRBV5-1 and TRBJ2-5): KAGVTQTPRYLIKTRGQQVTLSCSPISGHRSVSWYQQTPGQGLQFLFEYFSETQRNKGNFPGRFSGRQFSNSRSEMNVSTLELGDSALYLCASSPGVASGSIETQYFGPGTRLLVL.

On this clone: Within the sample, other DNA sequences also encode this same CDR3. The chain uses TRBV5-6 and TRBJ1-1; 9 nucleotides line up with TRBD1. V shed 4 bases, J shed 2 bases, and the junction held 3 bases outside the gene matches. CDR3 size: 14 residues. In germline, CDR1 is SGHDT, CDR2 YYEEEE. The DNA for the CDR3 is TGTGCCAGCAGCGGAACAGGGGGCAACACTGAAGCTTTCTTT. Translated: CASSGTGGNTEAFF.

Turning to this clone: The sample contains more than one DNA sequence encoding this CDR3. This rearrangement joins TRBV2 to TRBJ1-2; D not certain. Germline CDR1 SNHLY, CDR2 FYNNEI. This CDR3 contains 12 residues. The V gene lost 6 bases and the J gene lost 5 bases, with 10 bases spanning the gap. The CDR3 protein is CASSEQRYGYTF. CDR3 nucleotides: TGTGCCAGCAGCGAGCAGCGGTATGGCTACACCTTC.

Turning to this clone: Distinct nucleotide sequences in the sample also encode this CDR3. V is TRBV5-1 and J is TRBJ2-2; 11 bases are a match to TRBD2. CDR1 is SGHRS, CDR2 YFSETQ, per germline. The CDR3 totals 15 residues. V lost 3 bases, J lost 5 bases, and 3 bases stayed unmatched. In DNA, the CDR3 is TGCGCCAGCAGCTCTCTAGCGGGAGGAACCGGGGAGCTGTTTTTT. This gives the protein CASSSLAGGTGELFF.

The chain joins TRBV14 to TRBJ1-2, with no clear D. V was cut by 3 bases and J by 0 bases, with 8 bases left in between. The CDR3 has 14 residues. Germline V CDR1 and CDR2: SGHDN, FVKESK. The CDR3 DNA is TGTGCCAGCAGCCATGCCGGCACTAACTATGGCTACACCTTC. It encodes CASSHAGTNYGYTF.